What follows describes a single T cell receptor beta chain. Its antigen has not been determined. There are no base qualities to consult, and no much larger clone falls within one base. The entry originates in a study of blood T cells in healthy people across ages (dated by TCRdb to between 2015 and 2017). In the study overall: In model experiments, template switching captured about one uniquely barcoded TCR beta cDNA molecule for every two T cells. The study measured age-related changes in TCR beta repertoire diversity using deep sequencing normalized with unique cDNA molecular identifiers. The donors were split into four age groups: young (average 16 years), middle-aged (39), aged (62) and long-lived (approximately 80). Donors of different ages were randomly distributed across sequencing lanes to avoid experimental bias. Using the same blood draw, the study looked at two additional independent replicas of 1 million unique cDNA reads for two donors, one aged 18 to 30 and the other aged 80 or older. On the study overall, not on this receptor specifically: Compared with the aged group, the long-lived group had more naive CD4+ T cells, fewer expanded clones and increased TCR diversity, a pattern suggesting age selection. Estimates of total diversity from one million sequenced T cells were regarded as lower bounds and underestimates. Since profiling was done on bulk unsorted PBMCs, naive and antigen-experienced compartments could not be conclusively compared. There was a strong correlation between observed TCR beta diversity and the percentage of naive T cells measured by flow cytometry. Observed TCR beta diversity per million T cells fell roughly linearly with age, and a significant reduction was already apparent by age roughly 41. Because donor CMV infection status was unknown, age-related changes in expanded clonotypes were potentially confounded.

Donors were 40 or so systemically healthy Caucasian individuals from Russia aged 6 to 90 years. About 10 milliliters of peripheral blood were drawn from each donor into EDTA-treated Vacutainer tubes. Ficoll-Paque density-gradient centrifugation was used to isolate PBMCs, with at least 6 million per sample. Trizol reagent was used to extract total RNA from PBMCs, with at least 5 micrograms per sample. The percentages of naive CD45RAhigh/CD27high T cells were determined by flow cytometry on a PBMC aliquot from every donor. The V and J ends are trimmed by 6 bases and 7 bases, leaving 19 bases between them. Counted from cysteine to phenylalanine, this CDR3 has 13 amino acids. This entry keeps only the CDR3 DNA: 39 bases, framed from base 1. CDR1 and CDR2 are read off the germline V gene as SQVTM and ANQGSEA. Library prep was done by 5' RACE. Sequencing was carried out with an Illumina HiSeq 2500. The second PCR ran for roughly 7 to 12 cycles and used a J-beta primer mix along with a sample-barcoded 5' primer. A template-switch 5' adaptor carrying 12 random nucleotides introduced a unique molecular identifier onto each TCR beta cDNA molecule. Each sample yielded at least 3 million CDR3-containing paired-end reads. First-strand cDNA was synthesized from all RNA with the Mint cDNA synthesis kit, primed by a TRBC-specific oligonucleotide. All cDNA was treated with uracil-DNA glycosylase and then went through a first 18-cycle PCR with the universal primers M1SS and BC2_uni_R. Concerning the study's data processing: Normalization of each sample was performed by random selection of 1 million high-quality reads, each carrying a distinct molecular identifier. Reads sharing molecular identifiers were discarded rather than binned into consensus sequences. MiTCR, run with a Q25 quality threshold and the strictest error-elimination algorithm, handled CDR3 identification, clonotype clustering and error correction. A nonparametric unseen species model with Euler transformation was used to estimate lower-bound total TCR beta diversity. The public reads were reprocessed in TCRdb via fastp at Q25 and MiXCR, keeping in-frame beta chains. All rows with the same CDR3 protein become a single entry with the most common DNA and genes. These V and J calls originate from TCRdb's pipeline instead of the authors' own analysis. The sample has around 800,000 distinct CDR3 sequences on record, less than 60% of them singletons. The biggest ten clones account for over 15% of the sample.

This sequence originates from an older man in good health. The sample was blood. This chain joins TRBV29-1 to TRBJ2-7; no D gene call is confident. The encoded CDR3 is CSVVPSSYNEQYF. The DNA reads TGCAGCGTGGTGCCCAGCTCCTACAATGAGCAGTACTTC.